Below, 31 T cell receptor beta chains from the same sample are listed, as sequenced in a study of shared clonotypes between healthy human individuals. Using immunoSEQ multiplex PCR, the repertoire was profiled, and TCRdb retains in-frame clones only, with some absent. The table records fewer than 600,000 clones, around 79% of them present only once. The sequenced sample was PBMCs. Receptors were obtained from a woman in her 40s in good health. Some clones in this sample may be carry-over from other donors' samples.

This chain links TRBV27 with TRBJ2-7, with 7 bases identical to TRBD1. The CDR3 has 16 amino acids. V trimming: 6 bases; J trimming: 0 bases; junction bases outside the gene matches: 11. The germline gives CDR1 MNHEY, CDR2 SMNVEV (reference sequence). The CDR3 loop is CASRYTGQHPSYEQYF. CDR3 coding DNA: TGTGCCAGCAGATACACGGGACAGCACCCCTCCTACGAGCAGTACTTC.

This chain connects TRBV19 to TRBJ2-7; 7 nucleotides match TRBD1. This CDR3 has 15 amino acids. In germline, CDR1 is LNHDA, CDR2 SQIVND (reference sequence). V trimming: 4 bases; J trimming: 2 bases; junction bases outside the gene matches: 8. CDR3 sequence: CASSTQTGVPYEQYF. CDR3 nucleotide sequence: TGTGCCAGTAGTACCCAAACAGGGGTCCCCTACGAGCAGTACTTC. The complete variable domain, with remaining parts taken from reference TRBV19 and TRBJ2-7, reads DGGITQSPKYLFRKEGQNVTLSCEQNLNHDAMYWYRQDPGQGLRLIYYSQIVNDFQKGDIAEGYSVSREKKESFPLTVTSAQKNPTAFYLCASSTQTGVPYEQYFGPGTRLTVT.

The chain is built from TRBV9 and TRBJ2-7; possibly TRBD2 for D (6 bases). The germline CDR1 and CDR2 sequences are SGDLS and YYNGEE. The CDR3 totals 14 residues. The V and J ends lost 0 bases and 4 bases respectively, with 11 bases between them. CDR3 sequence reads: CASSVEEGLYEQYF. DNA of the CDR3: TGTGCCAGCAGCGTAGAGGAGGGACTGTACGAGCAGTACTTC.

The chain has TRBV5-1 and TRBJ2-1, with no clear D. The CDR3 totals 15 residues. V was cut by 0 bases and J by 1 base, with 8 bases left in between. Germline V gives CDR1 SGHRS, CDR2 YFSETQ. The CDR3 coding sequence is TGCGCCAGCAGCTTGGCCTTCGGTTCCTACAATGAGCAGTTCTTC. It translates to CASSLAFGSYNEQFF.

The gene calls are TRBV6-1 and TRBJ1-5, with D perhaps TRBD1 (6 bases). Germline loops: CDR1 MNHNS, CDR2 SASEGT. The V end lost 6 bases, the J end lost 0 bases, and 12 bases lay between the germline ends. The CDR3 length is 15 residues. In DNA, the CDR3 is TGTGCCAGCAGGGACAGTTATCTTAGCAATCAGCCCCAGCATTTT. The encoded protein is CASRDSYLSNQPQHF.

V is TRBV2 and J is TRBJ2-4; D not certain. Trimming pared 3 bases from V and 10 bases from J, leaving 16 bases between. The CDR3 is 14 amino acids. From germline, CDR1 is SNHLY and CDR2 FYNNEI. Here the CDR3 DNA reads TGTGCCAGCAGTGAGGTGTCAGTTTTATGGATTCAGTACTTC. Translation gives CASSEVSVLWIQYF.

The chain couples TRBV5-1 to TRBJ2-3; TRBD2 matches at 8 bases. The CDR3 runs to 17 residues. CDR1 is SGHRS, CDR2 YFSETQ, per germline. V gave up 0 bases and J gave up 2 bases; unmatched junction bases: 8. The CDR3 loop reads CASSLEGTSGYTDTQYF. DNA of the CDR3: TGCGCCAGCAGCTTGGAAGGCACTAGCGGTTACACAGATACGCAGTATTTT. The whole variable domain, remainder taken from reference TRBV5-1 and TRBJ2-3, is KAGVTQTPRYLIKTRGQQVTLSCSPISGHRSVSWYQQTPGQGLQFLFEYFSETQRNKGNFPGRFSGRQFSNSRSEMNVSTLELGDSALYLCASSLEGTSGYTDTQYFGPGTRLTVL.

The chain couples TRBV14 to TRBJ2-7; the D is unclear. The CDR3 extends over 14 amino acids. Trimming cost V 1 base and J 0 bases, with 7 bases left between them. Germline CDR1 and CDR2: SGHDN and FVKESK. The DNA of the CDR3 is TGTGCCAGCAGCCAAGTCTCGGGCTCCTACGAGCAGTACTTC. Its protein product is CASSQVSGSYEQYF.

The sample holds a few counts of this clone. The gene calls are TRBV28 and TRBJ2-3, with 8 bases fitting TRBD2. The CDR3 consists of 13 residues. The V gene end was trimmed by 7 bases and the J gene end by 14 bases; junction bases not matched to a gene: 14. The germline V gene encodes CDR1 MDHEN and CDR2 SYDVKM. CDR3 DNA sequence: TGTGCCAGCACCCCGATCCAACGGGAGGGGCGGTATTTT. It translates to CASTPIQREGRYF. Filled out from reference TRBV28 and TRBJ2-3, the complete variable domain reads DVKVTQSSRYLVKRTGEKVFLECVQDMDHENMFWYRQDPGLGLRLIYFSYDVKMKEKGDIPEGYSVSREKKERFSLILESASTNQTSMYLCASTPIQREGRYFGPGTRLTVL.

The gene calls are TRBV6-4 and TRBJ2-2, with 7 nucleotides matching TRBD1. There are 14 residues in the CDR3. Germline CDR1 is MRHNA and CDR2 is SNTAGT. V was pared by 2 bases and J by 3 bases, with 0 bases of the junction left unmatched. CDR3 nucleotide sequence: TGTGCCAGCAGTGACGACAGGGACACCGGGGAGCTGTTTTTT. Amino acids: CASSDDRDTGELFF.

This rearrangement joins TRBV2 to TRBJ2-1, with D possibly being TRBD1 (6 bases). Germline lookup yields CDR1 SNHLY and CDR2 FYNNEI. V was shortened by 3 bases and J by 1 base, with 7 bases between the two germline ends. The CDR3 runs 14 residues. Here the CDR3 DNA reads TGTGCCAGCAGTGAGGACAGTTCCTACAATGAGCAGTTCTTC. Translation gives CASSEDSSYNEQFF.

The chain joins TRBV5-8 to TRBJ1-5, with no clear D. The CDR3 sequence is 10 residues long. Per germline, CDR1 SGHTS and CDR2 YDEGEE. Between the trimmed V and J ends, which lost 8 bases and 5 bases, there was a span of 5 bases. The DNA of the CDR3 is TGTGCCAGGAAAGATCAGCCCCAGCATTTT. Translation gives CARKDQPQHF.

The chain is built from TRBV18 and TRBJ2-7; 7 bases are a match to TRBD2. This CDR3 contains 15 residues. Germline V gives CDR1 KGHSH, CDR2 LQKENI. V shed 4 bases, J shed 2 bases, and the junction held 8 bases outside the gene matches. The CDR3 sequence is CASSLLAESTYEQYF. The CDR3 DNA is TGTGCCAGCTCACTCCTAGCGGAATCAACCTACGAGCAGTACTTC.

The CDR3 DNA follows: TGCGCCAGCAGCTCGGCTCCGGGGCTAGCGGGAACCGGGGAGCTGTTTTTT. Its translation is CASSSAPGLAGTGELFF. V is TRBV5-1 and J is TRBJ2-2, with 9 nucleotides matching TRBD2. The V gene end was trimmed by 3 bases and the J gene end by 5 bases; junction bases not matched to a gene: 11. Germline V gives CDR1 SGHRS, CDR2 YFSETQ. CDR3 length equals 17 residues. The full variable domain, with the rest looked up from reference TRBV5-1 and TRBJ2-2, is KAGVTQTPRYLIKTRGQQVTLSCSPISGHRSVSWYQQTPGQGLQFLFEYFSETQRNKGNFPGRFSGRQFSNSRSEMNVSTLELGDSALYLCASSSAPGLAGTGELFFGEGSRLTVL.

This sequence joins TRBV5-8 and TRBJ1-2; TRBD1 matches at 9 bases. V was pared by 2 bases and J by 4 bases, with 9 bases of the junction left unmatched. The CDR3 runs 16 residues. CDR1 and CDR2 (germline): SGHTS, YDEGEE. The CDR3 coding sequence is TGTGCCAGCAGCTTAACATGGACAGGGGCGATCTATGGCTACACCTTC. It codes for CASSLTWTGAIYGYTF.

The rearrangement joins TRBV20-1 to TRBJ2-7; D not certain. Germline CDR1 is DFQATT and CDR2 is SNEGSKA (reference sequence). Trimming took 3 bases from V and 5 from J, leaving 5 bases between them. CDR3 length: 10 amino acids. CDR3 protein: CSASHHEQYF. As DNA, the CDR3 is TGCAGTGCTAGTCACCACGAGCAGTACTTC.

This clone was seen many times. The gene calls are TRBV10-3 and TRBJ1-3; D is ambiguous. CDR1 is ENHRY, CDR2 SYGVKD, per germline. The CDR3 totals 12 residues. V shed 6 bases and J shed 7 bases, with 10 bases lying between them. The CDR3, as DNA: TGTGCCATCAGCCCCGAGATGAACACCATATATTTT. This codes for CAISPEMNTIYF.

The rearrangement joins TRBV5-1 to TRBJ2-2; D perhaps matches TRBD2 (6 bases). This CDR3 spans 15 amino acids. Germline CDR1 and CDR2: SGHRS and YFSETQ. Trimming stripped 3 bases from V and 0 bases from J, with 9 bases between. Here the CDR3 reads CASSSRDSNTGELFF. The DNA for the CDR3 is TGCGCCAGCAGCTCTCGGGACTCGAACACCGGGGAGCTGTTTTTT.

The chain employs TRBV29-1 and TRBJ2-3; D not certain. Germline V gene lookup returns CDR1 SQVTM and CDR2 ANQGSEA. This CDR3 has 14 residues. V lost 4 bases, J lost 0 bases, and 11 bases lay in between. CDR3 bases: TGCAGCGTTGGGGGATCTTATAGCACAGATACGCAGTATTTT. Its protein product is CSVGGSYSTDTQYF.

This chain connects TRBV28 to TRBJ1-4; 9 positions agree with TRBD1. CDR1 and CDR2 from the germline V gene are MDHEN and SYDVKM. Trimming took 2 bases from V and 8 from J; bases not matched to a gene: 6. The CDR3 contains 15 residues. The CDR3 reads CASSLVQGAKEKLFF. DNA for the CDR3: TGTGCCAGCAGTTTAGTACAGGGGGCGAAGGAAAAACTGTTTTTT.

This rearrangement joins TRBV25-1 to TRBJ1-1; possible D gene TRBD1, 5 bases. This CDR3 has 10 amino acids. V gave up 7 bases and J gave up 5 bases, with 5 bases separating them. Germline V CDR1 and CDR2: MGHDK, SYGVNS. CDR3 residues: CASKGTEAFF. The CDR3 DNA is TGTGCCAGCAAGGGGACTGAAGCTTTCTTT.

V and J are TRBV2 and TRBJ2-1, with D maybe TRBD1 (6 bases). This CDR3 region has 14 residues. The ends were cut back, 0 bases at V and 10 bases at J, with 13 bases in the middle. Germline CDR1 reads SNHLY; CDR2 reads FYNNEI. The CDR3: CASSEAIRGGEQFF. Here the CDR3 DNA reads TGTGCCAGCAGTGAAGCGATCAGGGGCGGAGAGCAGTTCTTC.

The chain carries TRBV15 and TRBJ2-1; D not resolved. The CDR3 runs 13 residues. Trimming took 8 bases from V and 4 from J, leaving 12 bases between them. The germline V gene encodes CDR1 LNHNV and CDR2 YYDKDF (reference sequence). The CDR3 spells CATGELGYNEQFF. In nucleotides, the CDR3 is TGTGCCACCGGTGAATTGGGTTACAATGAGCAGTTCTTC. The entire variable domain, with the rest obtained from reference TRBV15 and TRBJ2-1, is as follows: DAMVIQNPRYQVTQFGKPVTLSCSQTLNHNVMYWYQQKSSQAPKLLFHYYDKDFNNEADTPDNFQSRRPNTSFCFLDIRSPGLGDTAMYLCATGELGYNEQFFGPGTRLTVL.

The chain has TRBV6-1 and TRBJ2-5; D might be TRBD1 (5 bases). The germline V and J ends were trimmed by 5 bases and 1 base, with 11 bases remaining between them. This CDR3 is built from 14 residues. Germline CDR1 MNHNS, CDR2 SASEGT. CDR3 bases: TGTGCCAGCAGTAATCAGGGTCTCCAAGAGACCCAGTACTTC. Translation: CASSNQGLQETQYF.

Points on this clone: Other DNA sequences in the same sample also yield this CDR3. The J gene is TRBJ1-1, the V gene TRBV27; D is unclear. The CDR3 is made up of 13 amino acids. In germline, CDR1 is MNHEY, CDR2 SMNVEV (reference sequence). V lost 3 bases, J lost 1 base, and 6 bases lay in between. CDR3 protein: CASSLAGNTEAFF. The CDR3, as DNA: TGTGCCAGCAGTTTGGCGGGGAACACTGAAGCTTTCTTT.

The CDR3 reads CATRASGRYDNEQFF. The CDR3, as DNA: TGTGCCACCAGAGCAAGCGGGAGGTACGACAATGAGCAGTTCTTC. The J gene is TRBJ2-1, the V gene TRBV15; 9 nucleotides align to TRBD2. Germline CDR1 reads LNHNV; CDR2 reads YYDKDF (reference sequence). The junction had 8 bases not matched to a gene; V was cut back by 6 bases and J by 5 bases. The CDR3 covers 15 residues.

This rearrangement joins TRBV11-2 to TRBJ2-7; D is uncertain. Trimming took 2 bases from V and 4 from J, leaving 9 bases between them. The length of the CDR3 is 13 residues. In germline, CDR1 is SGHAT, CDR2 FQNNGV. The CDR3 sequence is CASSLIAEYEQYF. The CDR3 nucleotides read TGTGCCAGCAGCTTAATTGCTGAATACGAGCAGTACTTC.

The chain links TRBV7-3 to TRBJ2-1, with D tentatively TRBD2 (6 bases). Germline CDR1 is SGHTA and CDR2 is FQGTGA. V lost 1 base to trimming and J lost 4 bases, with 14 bases between them. The CDR3 runs 16 residues. CDR3 coding DNA: TGTGCCAGCAGCTTAATTCGGCGGGATTCATACAATGAGCAGTTCTTC. The encoded protein is CASSLIRRDSYNEQFF.

This clone occurred a few times. This sample includes further DNA sequences coding for the same CDR3. J is TRBJ2-7 and V is TRBV5-1; D not resolved. Trimming shortened V by 1 base and J by 3 bases, and 8 bases separated the two germline ends. Germline CDR1 is SGHRS and CDR2 is YFSETQ. This CDR3 comprises 13 residues. For the CDR3, the DNA is TGCGCCAGCAGCTTGTCCCCGGACTACGAGCAGTACTTC. Translating it yields CASSLSPDYEQYF.

The gene calls are TRBV28 and TRBJ1-1, with 8 bases matching TRBD1. In germline, CDR1 is MDHEN, CDR2 SYDVKM. The V segment lost 4 bases and the J segment 3 bases; nucleotides outside the gene matches: 7. The CDR3 is 15 residues long. This CDR3 is CASSSTGDPHTEAFF. The CDR3 coding sequence is TGTGCCAGCAGTTCGACAGGGGACCCGCACACTGAAGCTTTCTTT.

The J gene is TRBJ2-1, the V gene TRBV23-1; possible D gene TRBD2, 6 bases. TRBV23-1 is flagged as an ORF with uncertain function. V lost 2 bases to trimming and J lost 3 bases, with 8 bases between them. This CDR3 region has 14 residues. The CDR3 protein is CASSQGLNYNEQFF. Written as DNA, the CDR3 is TGCGCCAGCAGTCAAGGACTAAACTACAATGAGCAGTTCTTC.